This entry lists 14 T cell receptor beta chains sequenced from one sample in a study of blood T cell repertoires in COVID-19. The data were produced by immunoSEQ multiplex PCR, yet TCRdb's version contains in-frame clones alone and is incomplete. The table shows 200,000 to 250,000 clones, with more than 70% occurring only once. Sequencing was carried out using PBMCs or T cells enriched from blood (not recorded which). These receptors came from a woman aged 40 to 50 with acute COVID-19.

The chain joins TRBV11-3 to TRBJ1-2, with TRBD1 identical over 7 bases. The CDR3 is 16 amino acids. Germline lookup yields CDR1 SGHNT and CDR2 YENEEA. Germline trimming cut 5 bases from V and 7 bases from J; bases unmatched to any gene: 16. CDR3 in amino acids: CASSTGRQTGSPGYTF. The DNA for the CDR3 is TGTGCCAGCAGCACGGGACGACAGACAGGGTCTCCTGGCTACACCTTC.

The chain couples TRBV28 to TRBJ1-1; 8 bases fit TRBD1. V shed 6 bases, J shed 10 bases, and the junction held 7 bases outside the gene matches. The CDR3 sequence is 12 residues long. The germline V gene has CDR1 MDHEN and CDR2 SYDVKM. CDR3 nucleotides: TGTGCCAGCAGCCTGAGAACAGGGGGAGCTTTCTTT. This encodes CASSLRTGGAFF.

This clone has more than one count but fewer than ten. The chain joins TRBV7-6 to TRBJ1-3, with D perhaps matching TRBD1 (5 bases). The CDR3 consists of 17 residues. The germline V and J ends were trimmed by 2 bases and 0 bases, with 14 bases remaining between them. The germline CDR1 and CDR2 sequences are SGHVS and FNYEAQ. The CDR3 sequence: CASSLSATTASGNTIYF. CDR3 nucleotides: TGTGCCAGCAGCTTATCAGCGACGACAGCCTCTGGAAACACCATATATTTT.

The V gene is TRBV27, the J gene TRBJ2-7, with D possibly matching TRBD2 (7 bases). The V end was cut by 4 bases, the J end by 7 bases, with 17 bases between. There are 14 residues in the CDR3. CDR1 and CDR2 (germline): MNHEY, SMNVEV (reference sequence). The CDR3, as DNA: TGTGCCAGCAGTTGGGGCGGGGGCTCAAGGGAGCAGTACTTC. Its protein is CASSWGGGSREQYF.

The chain uses TRBV19 and TRBJ1-6; unclear D gene. The V end was cut by 1 base, the J end by 10 bases, with 8 bases between. The germline V gene has CDR1 LNHDA and CDR2 SQIVND (reference sequence). The CDR3 runs to 13 residues. In DNA, the CDR3 is TGTGCCAGTAGTATAGTGAGGCCATCACCCCTCCACTTT. Translating gives CASSIVRPSPLHF.

The chain carries TRBV5-1 and TRBJ1-1; 7 nucleotides agree with TRBD1. Germline V gene data show CDR1 as SGHRS and CDR2 as YFSETQ. The CDR3 loop spans 14 amino acids. Unmatched junction bases numbered 7, after V lost 3 bases and J lost 5 bases. DNA for the CDR3: TGCGCCAGCAGCTCTCGACAGGGAGCAACTGAAGCTTTCTTT. It encodes CASSSRQGATEAFF.

The chain combines TRBV7-3 with TRBJ1-2; 10 bases fit TRBD1. The germline V gene has CDR1 SGHTA and CDR2 FQGTGA. V was clipped by 5 bases and J by 5 bases; unmatched bases: 2. The length of the CDR3 is 13 residues. For the CDR3, the DNA is TGTGCCAGCAGCCGGACAGGGGGGTATGGCTACACCTTC. Amino acid sequence: CASSRTGGYGYTF.

The chain carries TRBV19 and TRBJ2-7; tentatively, D is TRBD1 (5 bases). The V gene's germline CDR1 is LNHDA and CDR2 SQIVND (reference sequence). Trimming removed 2 bases at V and 9 bases at J, with 17 bases between. This CDR3 has 14 amino acids. The chain's CDR3 is CASSIRGPSPGQYF. Written as DNA, the CDR3 is TGTGCCAGTAGTATAAGGGGTCCCTCTCCTGGGCAGTACTTC.

The CDR3 reads CASSDRSNTEAFF. CDR3 in DNA: TGTGCCAGCAGTGACAGGTCTAACACTGAAGCTTTCTTT. The genes are TRBV7-3 and TRBJ1-1; TRBD1 might be the D (6 bases). The CDR3 loop spans 13 amino acids. Per germline, CDR1 SGHTA and CDR2 FQGTGA. V was trimmed by 6 bases and J by 2 bases, leaving 10 bases between them.

This sequence joins TRBV5-1 and TRBJ2-4; 9 bases match TRBD1. The CDR3 is 17 amino acids. Germline-derived CDR1 and CDR2 are SGHRS and YFSETQ. Germline trimming cut 4 bases from V and 5 bases from J; bases unmatched to any gene: 13. The CDR3 DNA sequence: TGCGCCAGCAGCCCTAATCCTCCGACAGGGGGGCAAAACATTCAGTACTTC. Protein product: CASSPNPPTGGQNIQYF.

A note on this clone: Sequence at one end of the junction differs from germline and may be a read error. This chain uses TRBV7-7 with TRBJ2-1; the match to TRBD1 covers 12 bases. The germline V gene encodes CDR1 SSHAT and CDR2 FNYEAQ (reference sequence). This CDR3 is built from 18 residues. Here the CDR3 reads CASSLQPSGTGGTGEQFF. CDR3 DNA sequence: TGTGCTAGCAGCCTCCAACCTTCCGGGACAGGGGGCACGGGTGAGCAGTTCTTC.

To note about this clone: A junction end diverges from the germline sequence, so it may reflect a read error. The V call is TRBV7-7, the J call TRBJ2-7; D not resolved. Germline CDR1 and CDR2: SSHAT and FNYEAQ (reference sequence). The CDR3 totals 15 residues. The CDR3 sequence is CASSLATGSSYEQYF. The CDR3 bases are TGTGCTAGCAGCTTAGCTACTGGTAGCTCCTACGAGCAGTACTTC. Supplemented by reference TRBV7-7 and TRBJ2-7, the full variable domain reads GAGVSQSPRYKVTKRGQDVTLRCDPISSHATLYWYQQALGQGPEFLTYFNYEAQPDKSGLPSDRFSAERPEGSISTLTIQRTEQRDSAMYRCASSLATGSSYEQYFGPGTRLTVT.

The chain links TRBV30 to TRBJ2-6; a possible D gene is TRBD2 (7 bases). The CDR3 loop spans 17 amino acids. Looked up from germline, CDR1 is GTSNPN and CDR2 is SVGIG (reference sequence). V was trimmed by 7 bases and J by 5 bases, leaving 24 bases between them. The CDR3 loop reads CASTFRGGVMRANVLTF. Written as DNA, the CDR3 is TGTGCCTCAACTTTCAGGGGAGGGGTGATGCGGGCCAACGTCCTGACTTTC.

This chain links TRBV30 with TRBJ2-2; 11 bases match TRBD1. The V and J ends lost 3 bases and 6 bases, in that order; junction bases with no gene match: 9. The germline gives CDR1 GTSNPN, CDR2 SVGIG (reference sequence). The CDR3 contains 16 residues. CDR3 DNA sequence: TGTGCCTGGAGGAGGGACAGGGGGATAGTGGCCGGGGAGCTGTTTTTT. It encodes CAWRRDRGIVAGELFF.